A single TCR beta chain is shown here with its context. The V and J ends lost 1 base and 0 bases respectively, with 8 bases between them. The CDR3 has 14 amino acids. In germline, CDR1 is SGHNT, CDR2 YYREEE (reference sequence). These data belong to a study of blood T cell repertoires in COVID-19. Study details: Spain, Italy and the United States supplied samples that represented acute and convalescent COVID-19. The cDNA or gDNA used as material had been derived from T cells, B-cell-depleted T cells, or PBMCs.

In the original workflow: Estimation of nucleated cell counts relied on the amplification of reference gene primers. Repertoires were generated with immunoSEQ multiplex PCR, while TCRdb's copy carries only in-frame clones and drops some. That table is the source of V, J and clone size, and D and trimming were worked out from the DNA. The sample includes over 200,000 clones, around nine tenths of them seen just once. This receptor was taken from a woman in her sixties or seventies with acute or convalescent COVID-19. The chain has TRBV5-4 and TRBJ2-7, with D unresolved. The sequenced sample consisted of peripheral blood. CDR3 protein: CASSLWLNSYEQYF. For the CDR3, the DNA is TGTGCCAGCAGCTTGTGGCTCAACTCCTACGAGCAGTACTTC.